Below are 6 T cell receptor beta chains sequenced from a single sample in a study of blood T cell repertoires in COVID-19. The method was immunoSEQ multiplex PCR; TCRdb's version includes in-frame clones alone and lacks a portion of them. The table records roughly 170,000 clones, approximately 80% of them present only once. The sequencing input was PBMCs or T cells enriched from blood (not recorded which). These receptors were taken from a man aged 45-65 years who had recovered from COVID-19.

This chain connects TRBV24-1 to TRBJ1-2, with D maybe TRBD1 (5 bases). The V gene's germline CDR1 is KGHDR and CDR2 SFDVKD. This CDR3 contains 14 residues. Deletions cut 4 bases from V and 8 bases from J, with 16 bases between. Here the CDR3 reads CATSDTDSSWGYTF. In nucleotides, the CDR3 is TGTGCCACCAGTGACACCGACAGTTCGTGGGGCTACACCTTC.

This chain links TRBV6-5 with TRBJ2-1; 13 nucleotides align to TRBD2. Germline loops: CDR1 MNHEY, CDR2 SVGAGI. CDR3 length: 15 amino acids. Germline trimming cut 6 bases from V and 9 bases from J; bases unmatched to any gene: 8. The CDR3 here is CASSKLAGGPGEQFF. The DNA of the CDR3 is TGTGCCAGCAGCAAACTAGCGGGGGGGCCGGGTGAGCAGTTCTTC.

In this sample, this clone turned up a few times. The chain joins TRBV10-3 to TRBJ1-3; 7 bases line up with TRBD1. V dropped 2 bases and J dropped 4; count of bases not matched to a gene: 5. The CDR3 runs to 15 residues. Germline V gives CDR1 ENHRY, CDR2 SYGVKD. This CDR3 is CAISEGRGSGNTIYF. CDR3 DNA: TGTGCCATCAGTGAGGGCAGGGGGTCCGGAAACACCATATATTTT.

The chain has TRBV9 and TRBJ2-3, with D maybe TRBD2 (5 bases). Trimming stripped 3 bases from V and 1 base from J, with 9 bases between. The CDR3 is 14 amino acids. CDR1 is SGDLS, CDR2 YYNGEE, per germline. The CDR3 nucleotides are TGTGCCAGCAGCGACCGGCGGGGCACAGATACGCAGTATTTT. Translating it yields CASSDRRGTDTQYF.

This chain's CDR3 is CASSRLIQLANEKLFF. The DNA for the CDR3 is TGCGCCAGCAGCCGCCTGATACAGCTCGCTAATGAAAAACTGTTTTTT. The chain carries TRBV4-1 and TRBJ1-4; D not resolved. The CDR3 is made up of 16 amino acids. The V and J ends lost 4 bases and 3 bases respectively, with 15 bases between them. The germline V gene has CDR1 MGHRA and CDR2 YSYEKL.

The chain is built from TRBV5-1 and TRBJ2-2; 8 nucleotides match TRBD1. With 4 bases clipped from V and 5 bases from J, the junction kept 10 bases outside the gene matches. This CDR3 has 16 amino acids. The germline V gene has CDR1 SGHRS and CDR2 YFSETQ. The CDR3 spells CASSGTGTGGTGELFF. The DNA for the CDR3 is TGCGCCAGCAGCGGAACCGGGACAGGAGGAACCGGGGAGCTGTTTTTT.